This is a list of T cell receptor beta chains from one sample in a study of OX40 agonist ivuxolimab in advanced cancers. TCRdb's copy holds only in-frame clones and misses some; the assay was immunoSEQ multiplex PCR. The data contain around 95,000 clones, roughly 93% of them seen just once; the ten biggest clones take up roughly 0.64%. This specimen was CD4+ or CD8+ T cells sorted from blood, taken in a trial of the OX40 agonist ivuxolimab. The source is an adult with an advanced solid tumor such as melanoma, head and neck, liver or kidney cancer. Both conserved end residues are part of each CDR3. Fields, in order: V gene, D gene, J gene, clone size, CDR3 DNA, CDR3 protein. A D gene is named only where the DNA matches it firmly. Not all rows give a size; the values are once, few, many and, for expanded clones, a class.

V: TRBV2
D: .
J: TRBJ2-3
size: .
DNA: TGTGCCAGCAGTCGACTAGGGGTAGGGCCAGATACGCAGTATTTT
CDR3: CASSRLGVGPDTQYF

V: TRBV6-1
D: .
J: TRBJ2-5
size: .
DNA: TGTGCCAGCAGCCGGTGGGACGGAGAGACCCAGTACTTC
CDR3: CASSRWDGETQYF

V: TRBV5-1
D: .
J: TRBJ2-3
size: once
DNA: TGCGCCAGCAGCTTGTTTCAGGAACGCCTGCCCACAGATACGCAGTATTTT
CDR3: CASSLFQERLPTDTQYF

V: TRBV18
D: .
J: TRBJ1-1
size: few
DNA: TGTGCCAGCTCGCTAGGAGTGGGTCACACTGAAGCTTTCTTT
CDR3: CASSLGVGHTEAFF

V: TRBV19
D: TRBD1
J: TRBJ1-5
size: .
DNA: TGTGCCAGTAGTTTCATGACAGGGAGCAATCAGCCCCAGCATTTT
CDR3: CASSFMTGSNQPQHF

V: TRBV10-3
D: TRBD1
J: TRBJ1-1
size: .
DNA: TGTGCCATCAGGGGACAGGTTGGCTCCAACACTGAAGCTTTCTTT
CDR3: CAIRGQVGSNTEAFF

V: TRBV7-2
D: .
J: TRBJ2-5
size: once
DNA: TGTGCCAGCAGCTCCCTTGGGGAGACCCAGTACTTC
CDR3: CASSSLGETQYF

V: TRBV28
D: .
J: TRBJ1-2
size: .
DNA: TGTGCCAGCAGTAAAAGGACGTCCTACTATGGCTACACCTTC
CDR3: CASSKRTSYYGYTF

V: TRBV19
D: .
J: TRBJ1-4
size: .
DNA: TGTGCCACATCGTTGGGTTTTAACGAAAAACTGTTTTTT
CDR3: CATSLGFNEKLFF

V: TRBV10-1
D: TRBD1
J: TRBJ2-2
size: .
DNA: TGCGCCAGCGGAAGGGGACAGGGGACGCCAGGGCACGGGGAGCTGTTTTTT
CDR3: CASGRGQGTPGHGELFF

V: TRBV5-6
D: .
J: TRBJ2-5
size: .
DNA: TGTGCCAGCAGCTTGGGGTTACAAGAGACCCAGTACTTC
CDR3: CASSLGLQETQYF

V: TRBV5-4
D: TRBD1
J: TRBJ2-1
size: .
DNA: TGTGCCAGCAGCTTGGAGGGACAGGGGAGGAGTGAGCAGTTCTTC
CDR3: CASSLEGQGRSEQFF

V: TRBV5-1
D: TRBD1
J: TRBJ2-3
size: .
DNA: TGCGCCAGCAGCTTCGGACAGGGCTTAGATACGCAGTATTTT
CDR3: CASSFGQGLDTQYF

V: TRBV5-5
D: .
J: TRBJ2-5
size: .
DNA: TGTGCCAGCATCTTACAGGGAGCAGGTCAAGAGACCCAGTACTTC
CDR3: CASILQGAGQETQYF

V: TRBV28
D: TRBD1
J: TRBJ1-2
size: .
DNA: TGTGCCAGCAAGACAGGGGGGCTGTATGGCTACACCTTC
CDR3: CASKTGGLYGYTF

V: TRBV6-5
D: .
J: TRBJ2-7
size: .
DNA: TGTGCCAGCAGTTACTCCAGGGTAGAAGAGCAGTACTTC
CDR3: CASSYSRVEEQYF

V: TRBV5-4
D: TRBD1
J: TRBJ1-2
size: .
DNA: TGTGCCAGCAGCTTGGCCTTAGGGGGCGGAGGCTACACCTTC
CDR3: CASSLALGGGGYTF

V: TRBV19
D: .
J: TRBJ1-2
size: .
DNA: TGTGCCAGTAGTATAGATCCCAGCCGGGACGGCGGTTATGGCTACACCTTC
CDR3: CASSIDPSRDGGYGYTF

V: TRBV5-4
D: .
J: TRBJ2-1
size: .
DNA: TGTGCCAGCAGCTGGGGGGGGCCTAGCGTATCTATTCGTGATGAGCAGTTCTTC
CDR3: CASSWGGPSVSIRDEQFF

V: TRBV28
D: TRBD1
J: TRBJ1-1
size: .
DNA: TGTGCCAGCAGTATCTCCACAGGGGCTGAAGCTTTCTTT
CDR3: CASSISTGAEAFF